Listed here are 32 T cell receptor beta chains from one sample, sequenced in a study of multiple sclerosis patients with progressive multifocal leukoencephalopathy. Time point of the sample: before natalizumab initiation. Only in-frame clones appear in the TCRdb table, and some are missing; sequencing was by immunoSEQ multiplex PCR. The repertoire holds fewer than 35,000 clones, with about 91% as singletons. The sequenced sample was PBMCs. All receptors derive from a man under 40 with multiple sclerosis.

The rearrangement uses TRBV18 and TRBJ2-3, with no clear D. V lost 2 bases to trimming and J lost 5 bases, with 14 bases between them. The CDR3 is 15 residues long. Germline V gene lookup returns CDR1 KGHSH and CDR2 LQKENI. The CDR3 region is CASSPNGASKDTQYF. For the CDR3, the DNA is TGTGCCAGCTCACCAAACGGTGCTTCCAAAGATACGCAGTATTTT.

The chain uses TRBV27 and TRBJ1-6; 7 bases match TRBD1. The CDR3 runs to 15 residues. Germline trimming cut 6 bases from V and 2 bases from J; bases unmatched to any gene: 4. CDR1 is MNHEY and CDR2 is SMNVEV in the germline V gene (reference sequence). The CDR3 coding sequence is TGTGCCAGCAGACTGACAGGGACCTATAATTCACCCCTCCACTTT. Translated: CASRLTGTYNSPLHF.

The rearrangement joins TRBV7-6 to TRBJ2-3; 8 nucleotides line up with TRBD1. Unmatched junction bases numbered 3, after V lost 4 bases and J lost 3 bases. This CDR3 comprises 14 residues. Per germline, CDR1 SGHVS and CDR2 FNYEAQ. CDR3 sequence (DNA): TGTGCCAGCAGCTCACGACAGGGGACAGATACGCAGTATTTT. The encoded protein is CASSSRQGTDTQYF.

The chain recombines TRBV11-3 with TRBJ1-1, with a possible D match to TRBD1 (5 bases). Per the germline V gene, CDR1 is SGHNT and CDR2 is YENEEA. V lost 8 bases and J 1 base, leaving 17 bases between the germline ends. CDR3 length equals 15 residues. DNA for the CDR3: TGTGCCAGCGGGGCGGCCGGGCGGCCGAACACTGAAGCTTTCTTT. This gives the protein CASGAAGRPNTEAFF.

The V call is TRBV4-1, the J call TRBJ2-5; 12 nucleotides align to TRBD1. Germline-derived CDR1 and CDR2 are MGHRA and YSYEKL. With 0 bases clipped from V and 7 bases from J, the junction kept 6 bases outside the gene matches. The CDR3 sequence is 16 residues long. The CDR3 DNA reads TGCGCCAGCAGCCAAGATTGGGACAGGGGGCGGGGGACCCAGTACTTC. It specifies CASSQDWDRGRGTQYF.

A single count supports this clone. The rearrangement links TRBV4-1 to TRBJ1-1, with D unclear. CDR3 length equals 20 residues. The V end lost 3 bases, the J end lost 3 bases, and 29 bases lay between the germline ends. CDR1 is MGHRA, CDR2 YSYEKL, per germline. The CDR3 DNA sequence: TGCGCCAGCAGCCAGGCCGGGAGACCGCTCCCCCTAACTCCCCACACTGAAGCTTTCTTT. Encoded protein: CASSQAGRPLPLTPHTEAFF.

V and J are TRBV11-3 and TRBJ1-3; tentative D call: TRBD1 (6 bases). With 1 base removed from V and 2 bases from J, the gap between germline ends came to 9 bases. The CDR3 consists of 15 residues. CDR1 is SGHNT, CDR2 YENEEA, per germline. DNA for the CDR3: TGTGCCAGCAGCTTAGTGGGGGCAGCTGGAAACACCATATATTTT. Translation: CASSLVGAAGNTIYF.

This chain connects TRBV7-9 to TRBJ2-5; D might be TRBD1 or TRBD2, each matching 5 bases. Germline loops: CDR1 SEHNR, CDR2 FQNEAQ (reference sequence). The CDR3 has 14 residues. Trimming removed 5 bases from V and 2 bases from J, with 12 bases in between. The CDR3 DNA sequence: TGTGCCAGCAGCCCAGGGTCGGGGCAAGAGACCCAGTACTTC. Amino acid sequence: CASSPGSGQETQYF.

The gene calls are TRBV27 and TRBJ2-3, with TRBD2 identical over 12 bases. The CDR3 is 18 residues long. Trimming cost V 5 bases and J 0 bases; bases outside gene matches: 9. The V gene's germline CDR1 is MNHEY and CDR2 SMNVEV (reference sequence). CDR3 region: CASSVGTSGYSSTDTQYF. The CDR3 coding sequence is TGTGCCAGCAGTGTCGGGACTAGCGGGTACTCTAGCACAGATACGCAGTATTTT.

CDR3 loop: CASALAIEQFF. In DNA form, the CDR3 reads TGCGCCAGCGCACTAGCTATTGAGCAGTTCTTC. V gene TRBV10-2 combines with J gene TRBJ2-1; maybe TRBD2 (6 bases). The CDR3 runs 11 residues. V gave up 8 bases and J gave up 9 bases, with 11 bases separating them. Germline values: CDR1 WSHSY, CDR2 SAAADI.

The CDR3, as DNA: TGTGCCTGGAGTGTACCGGTGCGCTACACCTTC. Translation: CAWSVPVRYTF. The rearrangement uses TRBV30 and TRBJ1-2; D gene ambiguous. Germline V lookup: CDR1 GTSNPN, CDR2 SVGIG (reference sequence). CDR3 length: 11 residues. Trimming left V 0 bases short and J 9 bases short, with 8 bases between.

The gene calls are TRBV2 and TRBJ1-5; D ambiguous. The germline V gene encodes CDR1 SNHLY and CDR2 FYNNEI. The V end lost 8 bases, the J end lost 4 bases, and 9 bases lay between the germline ends. This CDR3 is 12 amino acids long. The CDR3 region is CASRYANQPQHF. In DNA form, the CDR3 reads TGTGCCAGCCGTTATGCTAATCAGCCCCAGCATTTT.

This clone was seen once. The chain joins TRBV15 to TRBJ2-1; D is perhaps TRBD1 or TRBD2 (5 bases each). The V and J ends lost 1 base and 0 bases respectively, with 13 bases between them. The CDR3 is 17 amino acids. Germline V gives CDR1 LNHNV, CDR2 YYDKDF (reference sequence). The DNA for the CDR3 is TGTGCCACCAGCAGAGTGAGGGGCACCTCCTCCTACAATGAGCAGTTCTTC. Translated, it gives CATSRVRGTSSYNEQFF.

V and J are TRBV2 and TRBJ1-5, with D unresolved. The V gene's germline CDR1 is SNHLY and CDR2 FYNNEI. V was shortened by 4 bases and J by 0 bases, with 13 bases between the two germline ends. The CDR3 loop spans 16 amino acids. The CDR3 DNA sequence: TGTGCCAGCAGTGCCTACTACTATGATAGCAATCAGCCCCAGCATTTT. Amino acid sequence: CASSAYYYDSNQPQHF.

The V gene is TRBV7-8, the J gene TRBJ2-1, with 8 bases aligning to TRBD1. CDR1 is SGHVS and CDR2 is FQNEAQ in the germline V gene. Trimming cost V 5 bases and J 9 bases; bases outside gene matches: 9. This CDR3 is 14 amino acids long. In DNA, the CDR3 is TGTGCCAGCAGCCCCACGACAGGGGTGGCTGAGCAGTTCTTC. Translating it yields CASSPTTGVAEQFF. The full variable domain, rest sourced from reference TRBV7-8 and TRBJ2-1, is GAGVSQSPRYKVAKRGQDVALRCDPISGHVSLFWYQQALGQGPEFLTYFQNEAQLDKSGLPSDRFFAERPEGSVSTLKIQRTQQEDSAVYLCASSPTTGVAEQFFGPGTRLTVL.

The DNA of the CDR3 is TGTGCCAGCAGCTATACAGGTTACTCCTATAATTCACCCCTCCACTTT. This gives the protein CASSYTGYSYNSPLHF. V usage is TRBV5-6 and J usage is TRBJ1-6; TRBD1 might be the D (5 bases). The CDR3 is 16 amino acids. Germline V gives CDR1 SGHDT, CDR2 YYEEEE. Trimming cost V 3 bases and J 0 bases, with 10 bases left between them.

The rearrangement links TRBV5-1 to TRBJ2-1, with TRBD2 matching over 8 bases. CDR1 and CDR2 from the germline V gene are SGHRS and YFSETQ. J was trimmed by 4 bases and V by 1 base; bases with no gene match: 4. The CDR3 has 15 residues. The CDR3 DNA sequence: TGCGCCAGCAGCTTGTCGGGAGGGCCTTACAATGAGCAGTTCTTC. This translates into CASSLSGGPYNEQFF.

This CDR3 is CASSLISGTDTQYF. The CDR3 DNA sequence: TGCGCCAGCAGCTTGATAAGTGGCACAGATACGCAGTATTTT. The V and J genes are TRBV5-1 and TRBJ2-3, with D hard to call. Germline V CDR1 and CDR2: SGHRS, YFSETQ. CDR3 length equals 14 residues. The germline V and J ends were trimmed by 1 base and 1 base, with 7 bases remaining between them.

This clone was recorded only once. This chain links TRBV7-2 with TRBJ1-2; D unclear. From germline, CDR1 is SGHTA and CDR2 FQGNSA. Trimming removed 5 bases from V and 2 bases from J, with 9 bases in between. The CDR3 sequence is 13 residues long. CDR3 DNA: TGTGCCAGCAGCCTTACGGAGAACTATGGCTACACCTTC. Its protein is CASSLTENYGYTF.

CDR3 sequence reads: CSVEVLRVNGLTGELFF. The CDR3 DNA reads as TGCAGCGTTGAAGTTTTGAGGGTAAATGGACTTACCGGGGAGCTGTTTTTT. The chain is built from TRBV29-1 and TRBJ2-2; possibly TRBD2 for D (5 bases). The CDR3 totals 17 residues. The V gene's germline CDR1 is SQVTM and CDR2 ANQGSEA. The germline V and J ends were trimmed by 1 base and 5 bases, with 20 bases remaining between them.

This clone was observed a single time. The gene calls are TRBV5-1 and TRBJ2-1; unclear D gene. CDR1 is SGHRS and CDR2 is YFSETQ in the germline V gene. The CDR3 extends over 14 amino acids. Trimming removed 0 bases from V and 5 bases from J, with 9 bases in between. The DNA of the CDR3 is TGCGCCAGCAGCTTGGTTTCACAAAACAATGAGCAGTTCTTC. Amino acids: CASSLVSQNNEQFF. The complete variable domain, with remaining parts taken from reference TRBV5-1 and TRBJ2-1, reads KAGVTQTPRYLIKTRGQQVTLSCSPISGHRSVSWYQQTPGQGLQFLFEYFSETQRNKGNFPGRFSGRQFSNSRSEMNVSTLELGDSALYLCASSLVSQNNEQFFGPGTRLTVL.

This chain links TRBV19 with TRBJ1-4; unclear D gene. Looked up from germline, CDR1 is LNHDA and CDR2 is SQIVND (reference sequence). The CDR3 totals 13 residues. Trimming took off 2 bases at V and 5 bases at J, with 6 bases between the two ends. The CDR3 region is CASSIKGNEKLFF. The CDR3, as DNA: TGTGCCAGTAGTATAAAAGGGAATGAAAAACTGTTTTTT.

The chain recombines TRBV18 with TRBJ1-1; D not resolved. CDR1 is KGHSH and CDR2 is LQKENI in the germline V gene. V lost 1 base and J 1 base, leaving 4 bases between the germline ends. This CDR3 comprises 13 residues. As DNA, the CDR3 is TGTGCCAGCTCACCACAGAAGAACACTGAAGCTTTCTTT. It translates to CASSPQKNTEAFF.

The chain carries TRBV15 and TRBJ1-5; TRBD1 might be the D (6 bases). This CDR3 has 17 residues. V lost 4 bases and J 4 bases, leaving 20 bases between the germline ends. Looked up from germline, CDR1 is LNHNV and CDR2 is YYDKDF (reference sequence). The CDR3 sequence is CATSKHPGQEENQPQHF. The CDR3, as DNA: TGTGCCACCAGCAAACATCCGGGACAAGAAGAAAATCAGCCCCAGCATTTT.

The chain carries TRBV18 and TRBJ2-7, with D hard to call. The CDR3 totals 15 residues. Looked up from germline, CDR1 is KGHSH and CDR2 is LQKENI. Trimming cost V 3 bases and J 3 bases, with 15 bases left between them. In DNA, the CDR3 is TGTGCCAGCTCACCCTCGTGGTTGCAGAGCTACGAGCAGTACTTC. Translating gives CASSPSWLQSYEQYF.

This clone was detected only once. V is TRBV7-9 and J is TRBJ1-5; 7 positions agree with TRBD1. Germline V gene data show CDR1 as SEHNR and CDR2 as FQNEAQ (reference sequence). The V and J ends lost 4 bases and 2 bases, in that order; junction bases with no gene match: 2. The CDR3 length is 14 residues. This CDR3 is CASSSTGGNQPQHF. The CDR3 bases are TGTGCCAGCAGCTCTACAGGGGGCAATCAGCCCCAGCATTTT.

In regard to this clone: At one end the junction does not follow the germline gene, possibly because of a read error. This rearrangement joins TRBV11-3 to TRBJ2-2; a possible D gene is TRBD2 (5 bases). Per the germline V gene, CDR1 is SGHNT and CDR2 is YENEEA. The CDR3 contains 14 residues. CDR3 nucleotide sequence: TGTGCCAGCAGCTTAGTGGGGAACGCCGGGGAGCTGGTTTTT. It is translated as CASSLVGNAGELVF.

The chain couples TRBV19 to TRBJ2-5, with D possibly being TRBD1 (5 bases). Germline CDR1 and CDR2: LNHDA and SQIVND (reference sequence). The V gene lost 7 bases and the J gene lost 5 bases, with 20 bases spanning the gap. This CDR3 spans 15 amino acids. DNA for the CDR3: TGTGCCAGTACCCCAAATACAGGTTGCAGGGAGACCCAGTACTTC. It codes for CASTPNTGCRETQYF.

The CDR3 is CASSLEPVSTEAFF. The CDR3 DNA follows: TGTGCCAGCAGCTTAGAGCCAGTTAGCACTGAAGCTTTCTTT. The rearrangement joins TRBV11-2 to TRBJ1-1, with D uncertain. The CDR3 length is 14 residues. V was shortened by 0 bases and J by 4 bases, with 9 bases between the two germline ends. CDR1 SGHAT and CDR2 FQNNGV come from the germline V gene.

The chain has TRBV2 and TRBJ1-6; TRBD1 might be the D (6 bases). CDR3 length: 16 residues. V was trimmed by 4 bases and J by 10 bases, leaving 20 bases between them. CDR1 SNHLY and CDR2 FYNNEI come from the germline V gene. The CDR3 is CASSVDRGVSESPLHF. CDR3 bases: TGTGCCAGCAGTGTGGACAGAGGGGTCTCAGAATCACCCCTCCACTTT.

The chain couples TRBV6-5 to TRBJ1-1, with a tentative D call TRBD1 (5 bases). CDR3 length: 13 amino acids. V dropped 10 bases and J dropped 5 bases, with 17 bases sitting between them. The germline CDR1 and CDR2 sequences are MNHEY and SVGAGI. The CDR3 here is CATNRWGRTEAFF. CDR3 DNA: TGTGCCACCAACCGCTGGGGACGGACTGAAGCTTTCTTT.

This chain links TRBV10-2 with TRBJ1-1; 8 positions match TRBD1. Germline loops: CDR1 WSHSY, CDR2 SAAADI. The CDR3 covers 13 residues. V lost 6 bases and J lost 5; bases outside the gene matches: 5. The CDR3 nucleotides are TGCGCCAGCAGACAGGGGGTCTTGACTGAAGCTTTCTTT. Encoded protein: CASRQGVLTEAFF.